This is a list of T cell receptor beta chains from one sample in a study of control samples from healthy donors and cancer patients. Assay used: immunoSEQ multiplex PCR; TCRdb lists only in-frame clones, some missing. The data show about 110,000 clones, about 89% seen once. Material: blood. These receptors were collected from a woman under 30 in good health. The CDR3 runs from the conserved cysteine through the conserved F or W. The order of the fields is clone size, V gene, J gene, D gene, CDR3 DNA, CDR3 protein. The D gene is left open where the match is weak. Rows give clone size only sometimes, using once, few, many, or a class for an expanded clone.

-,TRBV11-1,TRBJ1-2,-,TGTGCCAGCAGCTTTGGTACGAGAGCTAACTATGGCTACACCTTC,CASSFGTRANYGYTF
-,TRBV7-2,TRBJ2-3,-,TGTGCCAGCAGCTTGTTTGTGGGGGGGCCAGCAGATACGCAGTATTTT,CASSLFVGGPADTQYF
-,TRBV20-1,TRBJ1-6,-,TGCAGTGCTAGTCTATCAGGGTGGCAGCTTAATTCACCCCTCCACTTT,CSASLSGWQLNSPLHF
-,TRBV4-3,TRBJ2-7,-,TGCGCCAGCAGCCCGACGGCGCAGGGTTCGTACGAGCAGTACTTC,CASSPTAQGSYEQYF
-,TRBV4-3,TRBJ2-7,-,TGCGCCAGCAGCCAAGGGAAGGCGGGCGAGCAGTACTTC,CASSQGKAGEQYF
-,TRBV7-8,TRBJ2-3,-,TGTGCCAGCAGCTCGCCCGCGGATACGCAGTATTTT,CASSSPADTQYF
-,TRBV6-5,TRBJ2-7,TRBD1,TGTGCCAGCAGTTCACCAAGGGGACAGGGGGCTTATGAGCAGTACTTC,CASSSPRGQGAYEQYF
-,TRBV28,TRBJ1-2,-,TGTGCCAGCAGTCCCGGGACTCCTAACTATGGCTACACCTTC,CASSPGTPNYGYTF
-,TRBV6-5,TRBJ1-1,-,TGTGCCAGCAGTCCGGTGACATCTATGAACACTGAAGCTTTCTTT,CASSPVTSMNTEAFF
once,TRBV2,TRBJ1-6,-,TGTGCCAGTCTCCTGGAGGCGTCTAATTCACCCCTCCACTTT,CASLLEASNSPLHF
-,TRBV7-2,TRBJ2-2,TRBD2,TGTGCCAGCAGCTTAGGGACTAGGTGGTTCACCGGGGAGCTGTTTTTT,CASSLGTRWFTGELFF
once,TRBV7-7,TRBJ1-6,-,TGTGCCAGCAGCCCCAGGAGACGCGCAGGGCGAAATTCACCCCTCCACTTT,CASSPRRRAGRNSPLHF
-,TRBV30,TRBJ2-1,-,TGTGCCTGGAGCGGTAGCGAGACAGTCTACAATGAGCAGTTCTTC,CAWSGSETVYNEQFF
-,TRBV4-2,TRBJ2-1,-,TGTGCCAGCAGCCAATACACGGAATACAATGAGCAGTTCTTC,CASSQYTEYNEQFF
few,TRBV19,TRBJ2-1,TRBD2,TGTGCCAGTAGTATAGGATCCAGCGGGAGGGACGATGAGCAGTTCTTC,CASSIGSSGRDDEQFF
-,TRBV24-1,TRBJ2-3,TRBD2,TGTGCCACCAGTGCCAGCGGGGCAGATACGCAGTATTTT,CATSASGADTQYF
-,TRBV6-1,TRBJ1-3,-,TGTGCCAGCAGTGAGACGCCTTACTCTGGAAACACCATATATTTT,CASSETPYSGNTIYF
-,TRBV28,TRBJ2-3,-,TGTGCCAGCAGTTTTTTAAGGGGCACAGATACGCAGTATTTT,CASSFLRGTDTQYF
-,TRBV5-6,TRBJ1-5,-,TGTGCCAGCAGCTTGGGTGCGGCAGGGCTGGGCAATCAGCCCCAGCATTTT,CASSLGAAGLGNQPQHF
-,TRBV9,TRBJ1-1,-,TGTGCCAGCAGCGTAGACGCCAACACTGAAGCTTTCTTT,CASSVDANTEAFF
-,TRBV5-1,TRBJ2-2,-,TGCGCCAGCAGCAGGGCCGGGGAGCTGTTTTTT,CASSRAGELFF
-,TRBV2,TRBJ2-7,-,TGTGCCAGCAGCCAGGGATTCTACGAGCAGTACTTC,CASSQGFYEQYF
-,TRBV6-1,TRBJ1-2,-,TGTGCCAGCAGTGAAGCAGGGGCCGCCTATGGCTACACCTTC,CASSEAGAAYGYTF
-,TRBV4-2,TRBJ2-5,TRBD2,TGTGCCAGCAGCCTCGTCGGGGGGTACCAAGAGACCCAGTACTTC,CASSLVGGYQETQYF
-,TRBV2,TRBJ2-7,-,TGTGCCAGCACGCCTGACGGTACTTGGAGCTCCTACGAGCAGTACTTC,CASTPDGTWSSYEQYF
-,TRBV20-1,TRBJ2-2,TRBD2,TGCAGTGCTAGTTTTCTAGCGGGAGTGGGCACCGGGGAGCTGTTTTTT,CSASFLAGVGTGELFF
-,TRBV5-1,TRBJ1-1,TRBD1,TGCGCCACCTCGACAGGGCAGGACACTGAAGCTTTCTTT,CATSTGQDTEAFF
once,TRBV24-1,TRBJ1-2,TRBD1,TGTGCCACCAGTGCCCCAGGGGGCGGTGGCTACACCTTC,CATSAPGGGGYTF
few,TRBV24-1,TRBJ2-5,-,TGTGCCACCAGTGAGGTAGCGGACCCCCAAGAGACCCAGTACTTC,CATSEVADPQETQYF
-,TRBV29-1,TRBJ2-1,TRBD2,TGCAGCGCTGAGTTAGCGGGCCGCAACAATGAGCAGTTCTTC,CSAELAGRNNEQFF
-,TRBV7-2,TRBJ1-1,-,TGTGCCAGCAGCTTATCTCGGGCTGGAAGGGGGTCTTGGACTGAAGCTTTCTTT,CASSLSRAGRGSWTEAFF
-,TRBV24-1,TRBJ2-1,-,TGTGCCACCAGTGGCCCCGGACTGCTCCCTTACAATGAGCAGTTCTTC,CATSGPGLLPYNEQFF
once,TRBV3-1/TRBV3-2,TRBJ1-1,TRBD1,TGTGCCAGCAGTGACAGGGCAAATAACACTGAAGCTTTCTTT,CASSDRANNTEAFF
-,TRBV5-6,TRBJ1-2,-,TGTGCCAGCAGCAGGAACAGGGATGGCTACACCTTC,CASSRNRDGYTF
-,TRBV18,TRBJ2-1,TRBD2,TGTGCCAGCTCACAAGCGGGGGGGAACAATGAGCAGTTCTTC,CASSQAGGNNEQFF
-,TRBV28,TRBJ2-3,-,TGTGCCAGCAGTTTTACCGGCACAGATACGCAGTATTTT,CASSFTGTDTQYF
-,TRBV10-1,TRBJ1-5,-,TGCGCCAGCAGTGAGAATTTGGGTCAGCCCCAGCATTTT,CASSENLGQPQHF